Listed here are 17 T cell receptor beta chains from one sample, sequenced in a study of blood T cell repertoires in COVID-19. Method: immunoSEQ multiplex PCR; TCRdb's copy keeps in-frame clones and lacks some. This table holds approximately 54,000 clones, about 86% found once. The sequencing sample was made of peripheral blood. The receptor set was obtained from a man older than 75 with active COVID-19.

The chain has TRBV9 and TRBJ2-3; weak D call: TRBD2 (6 bases). V dropped 0 bases and J dropped 4 bases, with 12 bases sitting between them. The CDR3 runs 15 residues. CDR1 is SGDLS and CDR2 is YYNGEE in the germline V gene. Written as DNA, the CDR3 is TGTGCCAGCAGCGTAGGGGCTAGCGTCGCAGATACGCAGTATTTT. Translated, it gives CASSVGASVADTQYF.

The chain is built from TRBV28 and TRBJ2-1, with a tentative D call TRBD1 (5 bases). CDR3 length equals 14 residues. The germline CDR1 and CDR2 sequences are MDHEN and SYDVKM. V was shortened by 5 bases and J by 10 bases, with 18 bases between the two germline ends. The DNA of the CDR3 is TGTGCCAGCAGTAACTCTATCAGGGCGTTGGAGCAGTTCTTC. This codes for CASSNSIRALEQFF.

J is TRBJ1-4 and V is TRBV4-1; D possibly corresponds to TRBD1 (6 bases). Trimming stripped 4 bases from V and 5 bases from J, with 17 bases between. From germline, CDR1 is MGHRA and CDR2 YSYEKL. The CDR3 consists of 16 residues. DNA for the CDR3: TGCGCCAGCAGCCTAACTACAGGACAGACAAATGAAAAACTGTTTTTT. Translated: CASSLTTGQTNEKLFF.

For the CDR3, the DNA is TGTGCCTGGAGTGTTACTAGCGGGAGGCCCGATAAGCAGTTCTTC. It translates to CAWSVTSGRPDKQFF. The chain links TRBV30 to TRBJ2-1; 12 bases fit TRBD2. After removal of 0 bases from V and 11 bases from J, the junction contained 8 bases not matched to a gene. This CDR3 contains 15 residues. Germline CDR1 and CDR2: GTSNPN and SVGIG (reference sequence). The entire variable domain, with the rest obtained from reference TRBV30 and TRBJ2-1, is as follows: SQTIHQWPATLVQPVGSPLSLECTVEGTSNPNLYWYRQAAGRGLQLLFYSVGIGQISSEVPQNLSASRPQDRQFILSSKKLLLSDSGFYLCAWSVTSGRPDKQFFGPGTRLTVL.

About this clone itself: Other DNA sequences within the sample encode an identical CDR3. V gene TRBV9 combines with J gene TRBJ2-3; maybe TRBD2 (6 bases). The ends were cut back, 0 bases at V and 1 base at J, with 9 bases in the middle. Per germline, CDR1 SGDLS and CDR2 YYNGEE. CDR3 length equals 15 residues. In DNA form, the CDR3 reads TGTGCCAGCAGCGTAGAGGGGACTCGCACAGATACGCAGTATTTT. Protein: CASSVEGTRTDTQYF.

This clone has just one count. The V call is TRBV7-2, the J call TRBJ2-4, with D possibly matching TRBD1 (5 bases). Trimming pared 3 bases from V and 2 bases from J, leaving 8 bases between. CDR1 and CDR2 from the germline V gene are SGHTA and FQGNSA. This CDR3 comprises 14 residues. The CDR3 loop reads CASSLAGTKNIQYF. CDR3 bases: TGTGCCAGCAGCTTGGCAGGGACCAAAAACATTCAGTACTTC.

The V and J genes are TRBV2 and TRBJ2-1; TRBD2 agrees at 15 bases. CDR3 length: 14 residues. Germline assignment: CDR1 SNHLY and CDR2 FYNNEI. Trimming removed 8 bases from V and 9 bases from J; junction bases left unmatched: 5. CDR3 sequence reads: CASQGLAGGSEQFF. In DNA, the CDR3 is TGTGCCAGCCAGGGACTAGCGGGAGGTTCTGAGCAGTTCTTC.

This chain joins TRBV7-2 and TRBJ2-7, with 11 bases that match TRBD2. Trimming at V came to 5 bases and at J to 4 bases, leaving 16 bases not matched to a gene. The CDR3 loop spans 18 amino acids. Germline CDR1 and CDR2: SGHTA and FQGNSA. The CDR3 DNA sequence: TGTGCCAGCAGCCCAGCAGCGACTAGCGGGGTTCTTGTTTACGAGCAGTACTTC. Its translation: CASSPAATSGVLVYEQYF.

The chain couples TRBV5-1 to TRBJ2-1; 9 bases fit TRBD1. The germline gives CDR1 SGHRS, CDR2 YFSETQ. The V and J ends lost 6 bases and 6 bases, in that order; junction bases with no gene match: 7. The length of the CDR3 is 14 residues. This CDR3 is CASKQGASGNEQFF. CDR3 DNA: TGCGCCAGCAAACAGGGGGCATCCGGCAATGAGCAGTTCTTC.

This rearrangement joins TRBV6-4 to TRBJ1-2, with D unclear. The V and J ends lost 7 bases and 4 bases respectively, with 16 bases between them. Germline V lookup: CDR1 MRHNA, CDR2 SNTAGT. This CDR3 has 14 amino acids. The CDR3, as DNA: TGTGCCAGCACTCCCCGCGGGGAGATCTATGGCTACACCTTC. Translated, it gives CASTPRGEIYGYTF.

The CDR3, as DNA: TGTGCCAGCAGCTTCAGCGGGAGTGCGGAGACGCAGTATTTT. Protein product: CASSFSGSAETQYF. The chain uses TRBV5-4 and TRBJ2-3, with 8 bases aligning to TRBD2. Germline lookup yields CDR1 SGHNT and CDR2 YYREEE (reference sequence). J gave up 9 bases and V 2 bases, and 8 bases lay outside the gene matches. The CDR3 totals 14 residues.

The chain links TRBV14 to TRBJ2-6; D gene ambiguous. Germline V gene data show CDR1 as SGHDN and CDR2 as FVKESK. The CDR3 is 19 residues long. The ends were cut back, 1 base at V and 2 bases at J, with 18 bases in the middle. CDR3 DNA: TGTGCCAGCAGCCAAGTGGCAGGCCGTGAACTCGCTGGGGCCAACGTCCTGACTTTC. Translating it yields CASSQVAGRELAGANVLTF. Combining the CDR3 with reference TRBV14 and TRBJ2-6 gives the whole variable domain EAGVTQFPSHSVIEKGQTVTLRCDPISGHDNLYWYRRVMGKEIKFLLHFVKESKQDESGMPNNRFLAERTGGTYSTLKVQPAELEDSGVYFCASSQVAGRELAGANVLTFGAGSRLTVL.

CDR3 in amino acids: CAWSRLASSGELFF. DNA of the CDR3: TGTGCCTGGAGTCGACTAGCCTCATCCGGGGAGCTGTTTTTT. The chain links TRBV30 to TRBJ2-2; 7 positions match TRBD2. After removal of 2 bases from V and 6 bases from J, the junction contained 6 bases not matched to a gene. This CDR3 is 14 amino acids long. CDR1 and CDR2 (germline): GTSNPN, SVGIG (reference sequence).

V usage is TRBV7-2 and J usage is TRBJ2-2, with a tentative D call TRBD1 (5 bases). This CDR3 spans 15 amino acids. V gave up 5 bases and J gave up 2 bases, with 12 bases separating them. From germline, CDR1 is SGHTA and CDR2 FQGNSA. CDR3: CASSTAGPNTGELFF. In DNA form, the CDR3 reads TGTGCCAGCAGCACGGCAGGGCCCAACACCGGGGAGCTGTTTTTT.

The chain carries TRBV7-9 and TRBJ2-3, with 14 bases that match TRBD2. The CDR3 has 16 residues. Germline values: CDR1 SEHNR, CDR2 FQNEAQ (reference sequence). V dropped 5 bases and J dropped 5; count of bases not matched to a gene: 6. In DNA, the CDR3 is TGTGCCAGCAGCCCCGGACTAGCGGGAGGTAGAGATACGCAGTATTTT. It translates to CASSPGLAGGRDTQYF. The whole variable domain, filled in from reference TRBV7-9 and TRBJ2-3, reads DTGVSQNPRHKITKRGQNVTFRCDPISEHNRLYWYRQTLGQGPEFLTYFQNEAQLEKSRLLSDRFSAERPKGSFSTLEIQRTEQGDSAMYLCASSPGLAGGRDTQYFGPGTRLTVL.

The chain links TRBV28 to TRBJ1-2; a possible D gene is TRBD1 (6 bases). Trimming removed 5 bases from V and 4 bases from J, with 11 bases in between. Germline CDR1 is MDHEN and CDR2 is SYDVKM. The CDR3 covers 13 residues. This chain's CDR3 is CASSETGSYGYTF. The CDR3 nucleotides read TGTGCCAGCAGTGAGACAGGATCCTATGGCTACACCTTC.

The rearrangement joins TRBV5-6 to TRBJ2-2; TRBD1 matches at 9 bases. The CDR3 has 15 residues. The V and J ends lost 0 bases and 3 bases, in that order; junction bases with no gene match: 0. Per the germline V gene, CDR1 is SGHDT and CDR2 is YYEEEE. The CDR3 sequence is CASSLGQGDTGELFF. CDR3 in DNA: TGTGCCAGCAGCTTGGGACAGGGGGACACCGGGGAGCTGTTTTTT.